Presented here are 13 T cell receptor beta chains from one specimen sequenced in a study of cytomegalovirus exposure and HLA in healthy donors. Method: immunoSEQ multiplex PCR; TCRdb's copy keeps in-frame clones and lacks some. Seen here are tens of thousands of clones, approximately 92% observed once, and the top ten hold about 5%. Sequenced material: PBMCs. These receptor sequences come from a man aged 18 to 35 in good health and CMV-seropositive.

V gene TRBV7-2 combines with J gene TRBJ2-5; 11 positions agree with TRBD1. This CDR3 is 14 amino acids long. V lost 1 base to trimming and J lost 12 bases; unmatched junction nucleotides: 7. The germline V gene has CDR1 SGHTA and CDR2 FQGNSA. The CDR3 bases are TGTGCCAGCAGCTTAGAGCGGACAGGGGGCCGCGAGTACTTC. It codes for CASSLERTGGREYF. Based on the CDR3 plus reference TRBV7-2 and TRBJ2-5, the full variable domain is GAGVSQSPSNKVTEKGKDVELRCDPISGHTALYWYRQSLGQGLEFLIYFQGNSAPDKSGLPSDRFSAERTGGSVSTLTIQRTQQEDSAVYLCASSLERTGGREYFGPGTRLLVL.

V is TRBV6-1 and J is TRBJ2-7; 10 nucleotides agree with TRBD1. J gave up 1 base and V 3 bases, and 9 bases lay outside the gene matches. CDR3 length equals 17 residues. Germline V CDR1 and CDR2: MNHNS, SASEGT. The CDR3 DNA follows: TGTGCCAGCAGTGACCTGACAGGGGGCGAATTTTCCTACGAGCAGTACTTC. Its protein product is CASSDLTGGEFSYEQYF.

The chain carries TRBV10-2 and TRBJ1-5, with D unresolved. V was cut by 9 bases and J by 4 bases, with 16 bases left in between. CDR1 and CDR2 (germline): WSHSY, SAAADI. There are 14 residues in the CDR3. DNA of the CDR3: TGCGCCAGTGGAGGGCCAGGCTCAAATCAGCCCCAGCATTTT. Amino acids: CASGGPGSNQPQHF.

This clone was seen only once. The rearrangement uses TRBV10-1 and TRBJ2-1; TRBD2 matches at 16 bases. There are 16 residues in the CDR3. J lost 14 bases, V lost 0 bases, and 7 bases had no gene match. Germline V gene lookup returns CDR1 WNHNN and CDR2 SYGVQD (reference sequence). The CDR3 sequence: CASSESGTSGRAFEFF. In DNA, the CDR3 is TGCGCCAGCAGTGAGTCGGGGACTAGCGGGAGGGCCTTCGAGTTCTTC.

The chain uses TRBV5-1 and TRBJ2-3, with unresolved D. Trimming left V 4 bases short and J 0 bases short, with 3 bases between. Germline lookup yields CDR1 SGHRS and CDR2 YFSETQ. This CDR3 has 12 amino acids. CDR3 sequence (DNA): TGCGCCAGCAGCCTTAGCACAGATACGCAGTATTTT. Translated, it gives CASSLSTDTQYF.

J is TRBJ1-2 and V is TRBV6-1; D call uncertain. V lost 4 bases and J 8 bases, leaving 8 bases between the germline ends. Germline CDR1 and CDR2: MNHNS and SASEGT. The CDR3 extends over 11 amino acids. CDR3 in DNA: TGTGCCAGCAGTGTAAACAGAGGCTACACCTTC. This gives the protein CASSVNRGYTF.

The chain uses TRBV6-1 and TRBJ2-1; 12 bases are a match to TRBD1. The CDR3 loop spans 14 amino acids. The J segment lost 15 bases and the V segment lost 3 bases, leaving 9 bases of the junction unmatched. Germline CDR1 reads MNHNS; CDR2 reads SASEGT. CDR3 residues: CASSDGTGGEVAFF. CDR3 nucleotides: TGTGCCAGCAGTGACGGGACAGGGGGCGAGGTGGCGTTCTTC.

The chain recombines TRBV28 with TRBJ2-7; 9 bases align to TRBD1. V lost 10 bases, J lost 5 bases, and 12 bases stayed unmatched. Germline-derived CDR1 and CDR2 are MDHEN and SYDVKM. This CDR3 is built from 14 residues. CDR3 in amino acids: CATKPGTGFHEQYF. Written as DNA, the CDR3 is TGTGCCACCAAGCCCGGGACAGGGTTCCACGAGCAGTACTTC.

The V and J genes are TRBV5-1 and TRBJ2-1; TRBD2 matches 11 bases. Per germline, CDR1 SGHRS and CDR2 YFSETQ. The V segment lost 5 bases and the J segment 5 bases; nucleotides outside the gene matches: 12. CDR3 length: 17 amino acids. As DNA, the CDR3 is TGCGCCAGCAGTTCCCTTCCCGGGACTAGCGGAAACAATGAGCAGTTCTTC. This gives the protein CASSSLPGTSGNNEQFF.

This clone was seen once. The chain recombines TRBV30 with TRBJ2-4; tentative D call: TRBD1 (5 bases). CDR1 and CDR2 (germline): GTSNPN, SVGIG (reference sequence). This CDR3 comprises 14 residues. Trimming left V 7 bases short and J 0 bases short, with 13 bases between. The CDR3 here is CASRDLPAKNIQYF. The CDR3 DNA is TGTGCCTCCAGGGATCTGCCAGCCAAAAACATTCAGTACTTC.

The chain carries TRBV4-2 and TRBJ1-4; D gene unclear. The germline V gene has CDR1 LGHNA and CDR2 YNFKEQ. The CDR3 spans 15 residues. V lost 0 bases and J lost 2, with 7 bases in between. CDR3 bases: TGTGCCAGCAGCCAAGAGTTCCAGACTAATGAAAAACTGTTTTTT. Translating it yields CASSQEFQTNEKLFF.

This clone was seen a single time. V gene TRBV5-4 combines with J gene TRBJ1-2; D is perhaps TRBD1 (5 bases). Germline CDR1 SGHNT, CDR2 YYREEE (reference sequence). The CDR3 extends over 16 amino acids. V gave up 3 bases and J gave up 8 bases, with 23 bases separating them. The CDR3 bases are TGTGCCAGCAGCTCCGGGGGGGTCGGTGAGACTATGGGCTACACCTTC. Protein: CASSSGGVGETMGYTF.

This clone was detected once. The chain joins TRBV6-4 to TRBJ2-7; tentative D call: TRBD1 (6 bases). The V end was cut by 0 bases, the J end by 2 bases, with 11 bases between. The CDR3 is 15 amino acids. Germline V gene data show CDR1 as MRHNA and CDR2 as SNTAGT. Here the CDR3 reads CASSDSGTKTYEQYF. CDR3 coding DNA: TGTGCCAGCAGTGACTCGGGGACAAAAACCTACGAGCAGTACTTC.